Below, 5 T cell receptor beta chains from the same sample are listed, as sequenced in a study of cytomegalovirus exposure and HLA in healthy donors. The PCR had 60 Vbeta and 13 Jbeta primers. The method was immunoSEQ multiplex PCR; TCRdb's version includes in-frame clones alone and lacks a portion of them. The table shows some 100,000 clones, with around 75% occurring only once. Material for sequencing was PBMCs. Receptors were obtained from a woman aged 18-29 years in good health and CMV-seropositive.

The chain couples TRBV7-3 to TRBJ2-5; 10 bases fit TRBD1. This CDR3 comprises 13 residues. V lost 6 bases, J lost 5 bases, and 3 bases stayed unmatched. The germline V gene encodes CDR1 SGHTA and CDR2 FQGTGA. CDR3 protein: CASSVGQGETQYF. DNA for the CDR3: TGTGCCAGCAGTGTGGGACAGGGGGAGACCCAGTACTTC.

The rearrangement uses TRBV25-1 and TRBJ1-2; the D is unclear. Per germline, CDR1 MGHDK and CDR2 SYGVNS. This CDR3 has 12 amino acids. The germline V and J ends were trimmed by 3 bases and 3 bases, with 5 bases remaining between them. CDR3 sequence: CASSEGYYGYTF. DNA of the CDR3: TGTGCCAGCAGTGAGGGCTACTATGGCTACACCTTC.

The chain has TRBV5-1 and TRBJ2-1, with 9 bases aligning to TRBD2. The CDR3 runs to 16 residues. Germline lookup yields CDR1 SGHRS and CDR2 YFSETQ. The J segment lost 2 bases and the V segment lost 5 bases, leaving 8 bases of the junction unmatched. DNA for the CDR3: TGCGCCAGCAGTCAAGCTAGCGGGAACCCCTACAATGAGCAGTTCTTC. This translates into CASSQASGNPYNEQFF.

The chain links TRBV28 to TRBJ1-5; maybe TRBD1 (6 bases). CDR1 and CDR2 from the germline V gene are MDHEN and SYDVKM. Trimming took 5 bases from V and 4 from J, leaving 12 bases between them. The CDR3 has 14 residues. CDR3 protein: CASSRTVKNQPQHF. CDR3 nucleotides: TGTGCCAGCAGTCGGACAGTAAAGAATCAGCCCCAGCATTTT.

This rearrangement joins TRBV30 to TRBJ2-4; TRBD2 agrees at 7 bases. Germline V gene data show CDR1 as GTSNPN and CDR2 as SVGIG (reference sequence). This CDR3 spans 12 amino acids. Trimming at V came to 3 bases and at J to 8 bases, leaving 4 bases not matched to a gene. The CDR3 here is CAWSDGGYIQYF. Written as DNA, the CDR3 is TGTGCCTGGAGCGACGGGGGGTACATTCAGTACTTC.